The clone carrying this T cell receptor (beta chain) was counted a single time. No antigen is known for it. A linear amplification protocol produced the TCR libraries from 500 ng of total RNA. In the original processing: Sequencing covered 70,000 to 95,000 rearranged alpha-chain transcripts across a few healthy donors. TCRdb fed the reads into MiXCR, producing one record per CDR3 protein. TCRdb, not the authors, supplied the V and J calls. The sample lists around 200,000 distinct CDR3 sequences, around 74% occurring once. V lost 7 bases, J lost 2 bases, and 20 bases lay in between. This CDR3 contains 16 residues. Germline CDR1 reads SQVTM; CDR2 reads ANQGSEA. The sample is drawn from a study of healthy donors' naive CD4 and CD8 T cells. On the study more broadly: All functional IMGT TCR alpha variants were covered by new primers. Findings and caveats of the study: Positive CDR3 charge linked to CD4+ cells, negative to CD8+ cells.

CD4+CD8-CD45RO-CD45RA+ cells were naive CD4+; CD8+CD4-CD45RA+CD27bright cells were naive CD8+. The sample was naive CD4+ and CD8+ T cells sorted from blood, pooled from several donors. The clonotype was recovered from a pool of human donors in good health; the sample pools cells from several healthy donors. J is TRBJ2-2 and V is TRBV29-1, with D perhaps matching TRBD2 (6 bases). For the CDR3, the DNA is TGCAGCGCTGGCCCGGAGTCGGGGGTCAACACCGGGGAGCTGTTTTTT. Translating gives CSAGPESGVNTGELFF.